This TCR beta chain stems from a study of blood T cell repertoires in COVID-19. Study-wide background: Samples of COVID-19 (acute and convalescent) were obtained from the United States, Italy and Spain.

Per the germline V gene, CDR1 is MNHEY and CDR2 is SVGEGT. The CDR3 is made up of 16 amino acids. V was clipped by 2 bases and J by 2 bases, with 15 bases between them. TCRdb's table, derived via immunoSEQ multiplex PCR, lists solely in-frame clones and lacks some. Here the sample spans about 140,000 clones, around 78% being singletons. This receptor was obtained from a woman aged 80 or over with active or convalescent COVID-19. V gene TRBV6-2 or TRBV6-3 combines with J gene TRBJ2-5; D gene unclear. Sequencing was carried out using peripheral blood. The CDR3 DNA is TGTGCCAGCAGTTACCACTTGAATGTCGCGCAAGAGACCCAGTACTTC. Encoded protein: CASSYHLNVAQETQYF.